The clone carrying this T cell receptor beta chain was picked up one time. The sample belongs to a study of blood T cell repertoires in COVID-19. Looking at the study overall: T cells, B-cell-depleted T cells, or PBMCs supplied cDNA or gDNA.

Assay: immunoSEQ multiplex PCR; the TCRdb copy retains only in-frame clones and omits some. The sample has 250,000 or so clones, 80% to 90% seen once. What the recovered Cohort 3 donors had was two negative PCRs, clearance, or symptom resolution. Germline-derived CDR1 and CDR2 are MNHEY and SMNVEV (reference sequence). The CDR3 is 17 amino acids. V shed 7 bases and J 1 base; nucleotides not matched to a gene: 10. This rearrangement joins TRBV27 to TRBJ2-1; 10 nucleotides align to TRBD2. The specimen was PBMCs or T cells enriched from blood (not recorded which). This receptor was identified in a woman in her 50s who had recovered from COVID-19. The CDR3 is CASMAAGGPISYNEQFF. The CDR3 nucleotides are TGTGCCAGCATGGCAGCGGGAGGGCCGATTTCCTACAATGAGCAGTTCTTC.